The T cell receptor (beta chain) under discussion was sequenced for a study of early T cells in non-severe SARS-CoV-2 infection. Whole-study context: Chains from this unsorted whole-blood bulk RNA could not be paired.

Broader study findings: A preference for anti-spike CD8 responses marked VDJdb matching, which missed private and CD4 specificities.

Individual cDNA molecules were tagged with unique molecular identifiers, the study reported. Using its own MiXCR run on the 5' RACE reads, TCRdb lists one record per CDR3 protein. There are about 110,000 distinct CDR3 sequences in the sample; 11% occur only once, and about 8.1% lies in the top ten. V was pared by 4 bases and J by 1 base, with 13 bases between. Germline V gene sequence: CDR1 SNHLY, CDR2 FYNNEI. CDR3 length: 16 amino acids. This clonotype was counted many times. Its antigen is unidentified. This TCR came from an adult who was a healthcare worker with PCR-confirmed SARS-CoV-2 infection or an uninfected control (not recorded which). Input material: whole blood. This chain links TRBV2 with TRBJ2-2; TRBD1 is a possible D gene (6 bases). CDR3 bases: TGTGCCAGCAGTGTCCTAGACAGGCTGAACACCGGGGAGCTGTTTTTT. Translating it yields CASSVLDRLNTGELFF.